This TCR beta chain emerged from a study of blood T cell repertoires in COVID-19. Study in general: The United States, Italy and Spain supplied acute and convalescent COVID-19 samples. Sample material is recorded as cDNA or gDNA derived from T cells, B-cell-depleted T cells, or PBMCs.

Germline assignment: CDR1 GTSNPN and CDR2 SVGIG (reference sequence). The CDR3 extends over 14 amino acids. The germline V and J ends were trimmed by 3 bases and 10 bases, with 21 bases remaining between them. Original analysis: Reference gene primer amplification gave estimated nucleated cell counts. Clones were read by immunoSEQ multiplex PCR, and TCRdb kept only the in-frame ones, dropping some. The V and J calls and the clone size are those of that table, but D and trimming were determined from the DNA. Found here are around 200,000 clones, about 76% of them singletons; the top ten hold under 7%. One Seattle source followed patients from active infection through their disease course.

Specimen: peripheral blood. The chain uses TRBV30 and TRBJ1-1; D gene ambiguous. This TCR derives from a woman in her thirties or forties with COVID-19, enrolled during active disease. CDR3 in amino acids: CAWSPGSAAEGAFF. The DNA for the CDR3 is TGTGCCTGGAGCCCGGGATCGGCGGCTGAGGGAGCTTTCTTT.